These 30 T cell receptor beta chains were sequenced from one sample in a study of cytomegalovirus exposure and HLA in healthy donors. This PCR relied on a set of 60 Vbeta primers and 13 Jbeta primers. TCRdb's table, derived via immunoSEQ multiplex PCR, lists solely in-frame clones and lacks some. The sample contains 150,000 or so clones, approximately 85% of which appear only once. The sequenced sample was PBMCs. The receptors stem from a man younger than 35 in good health and CMV-seropositive.

This chain joins TRBV12-5 and TRBJ1-1; D is perhaps TRBD1 (6 bases). The V end was cut by 1 base, the J end by 3 bases, with 15 bases between. The CDR3 has 16 amino acids. Per the germline V gene, CDR1 is LGHNT and CDR2 is FRNRAP. CDR3 protein: CASGLAAGAGDTEAFF. CDR3 nucleotides: TGTGCTAGTGGTTTGGCTGCAGGGGCGGGGGACACTGAAGCTTTCTTT.

The rearrangement uses TRBV7-6 and TRBJ2-7; 8 bases align to TRBD1. The CDR3 length is 19 residues. The V and J ends lost 5 bases and 1 base, in that order; junction bases with no gene match: 19. Germline lookup yields CDR1 SGHVS and CDR2 FNYEAQ. The CDR3 loop is CASSIRTGGQEIPSYEQYF. In DNA form, the CDR3 reads TGTGCCAGCAGCATACGAACCGGGGGACAGGAAATCCCTTCCTACGAGCAGTACTTC.

V is TRBV18 and J is TRBJ2-2; 9 bases agree with TRBD1. Germline V CDR1 and CDR2: KGHSH, LQKENI. J gave up 3 bases and V 0 bases, and 2 bases lay outside the gene matches. The CDR3 covers 16 residues. The CDR3 reads CASSPPWTGDTGELFF. CDR3 in DNA: TGTGCCAGCTCACCACCCTGGACAGGGGACACCGGGGAGCTGTTTTTT.

The gene calls are TRBV12-5 and TRBJ1-4, with TRBD1 identical over 7 bases. The CDR3 has 13 amino acids. Germline CDR1 and CDR2: LGHNT and FRNRAP. J gave up 0 bases and V 9 bases, and 1 base lay outside the gene matches. CDR3 sequence reads: CASGTATNEKLFF. The CDR3 region has the DNA TGTGCTAGCGGGACAGCAACTAATGAAAAACTGTTTTTT.

About this clone: The sample carries other DNA sequences with the same CDR3. The chain has TRBV9 and TRBJ1-1, with D uncertain. This CDR3 contains 14 residues. The V and J ends lost 0 bases and 2 bases respectively, with 8 bases between them. In germline, CDR1 is SGDLS, CDR2 YYNGEE. As DNA, the CDR3 is TGTGCCAGCAGCGTAGGGGCAGGAAACACTGAAGCTTTCTTT. Amino acids: CASSVGAGNTEAFF.

The chain combines TRBV18 with TRBJ2-5; tentatively, D is TRBD2 (6 bases). CDR3 length equals 13 residues. Germline lookup yields CDR1 KGHSH and CDR2 LQKENI. V lost 4 bases, J lost 7 bases, and 13 bases lay in between. The CDR3 here is CASSQQAGSTQYF. The DNA for the CDR3 is TGTGCCAGCTCACAGCAAGCGGGCTCGACCCAGTACTTC.

The J gene is TRBJ2-3, the V gene TRBV4-2, with 7 positions matching TRBD2. J lost 0 bases, V lost 3 bases, and 6 bases had no gene match. Germline values: CDR1 LGHNA, CDR2 YNFKEQ. The CDR3 extends over 16 amino acids. CDR3 nucleotide sequence: TGTGCCAGCAGCCAGGGATCGGGGGGTAGCACAGATACGCAGTATTTT. Translated: CASSQGSGGSTDTQYF.

The chain is built from TRBV5-4 and TRBJ2-1; 10 bases align to TRBD2. CDR3 length equals 16 residues. Trimming took 3 bases from V and 5 from J; bases not matched to a gene: 8. Germline V gives CDR1 SGHNT, CDR2 YYREEE (reference sequence). The CDR3 sequence: CASSSLTSGANNEQFF. CDR3 DNA sequence: TGTGCCAGCAGCTCGCTCACTAGCGGGGCTAACAATGAGCAGTTCTTC. Drawing the rest from reference TRBV5-4 and TRBJ2-1, the complete variable domain is ETGVTQSPTHLIKTRGQQVTLRCSSQSGHNTVSWYQQALGQGPQFIFQYYREEENGRGNFPPRFSGLQFPNYSSELNVNALELDDSALYLCASSSLTSGANNEQFFGPGTRLTVL.

This chain connects TRBV2 to TRBJ1-5; D possibly corresponds to TRBD1 (6 bases). The germline gives CDR1 SNHLY, CDR2 FYNNEI. CDR3 length: 15 residues. V was shortened by 6 bases and J by 0 bases, with 12 bases between the two germline ends. The CDR3 nucleotides are TGTGCCAGCAGGACCGGACAGACTAGCAATCAGCCCCAGCATTTT. Translated, it gives CASRTGQTSNQPQHF.

The sample holds a few counts of this clone. The rearrangement joins TRBV10-3 to TRBJ2-1; TRBD2 is a possible D gene (5 bases). Germline values: CDR1 ENHRY, CDR2 SYGVKD. Trimming shortened V by 2 bases and J by 9 bases, and 17 bases separated the two germline ends. The CDR3 spans 15 residues. In nucleotides, the CDR3 is TGTGCCATCAGTGAGATGGGGAGCGATACGAGTGAGCAGTTCTTC. Translation: CAISEMGSDTSEQFF.

The chain employs TRBV9 and TRBJ2-5, with D maybe TRBD1 (6 bases). The assigned J gene may be wrong: the sequence end matches TRBJ2-7 better. Germline CDR1 is SGDLS and CDR2 is YYNGEE. The CDR3 consists of 15 residues. CDR3 nucleotide sequence: TGTGCCAGCAGCCCCACGGACAGACGAAACTACGAGCAGTACTTC. The encoded protein is CASSPTDRRNYEQYF.

CDR3 DNA sequence: TGTGCCAGCAGTTTAGTAGGGCAGGGAATCGACGAGCAGTACTTC. As protein: CASSLVGQGIDEQYF. This chain joins TRBV27 and TRBJ2-7, with a tentative D call TRBD1 (5 bases). CDR1 is MNHEY and CDR2 is SMNVEV in the germline V gene (reference sequence). The CDR3 spans 15 residues. V was pared by 2 bases and J by 5 bases, with 16 bases between.

The chain recombines TRBV4-3 with TRBJ2-2, with D hard to call. Trimming pared 0 bases from V and 4 bases from J, leaving 6 bases between. This CDR3 spans 14 amino acids. Germline assignment: CDR1 LGHNA and CDR2 YSLEER. This CDR3 is CASSQDSLTGELFF. In nucleotides, the CDR3 is TGCGCCAGCAGCCAAGATTCCCTCACCGGGGAGCTGTTTTTT.

The chain joins TRBV2 to TRBJ2-2; 7 bases fit TRBD1. With V trimmed by 6 bases and J by 1 base, 5 bases remained unmatched. The germline V gene encodes CDR1 SNHLY and CDR2 FYNNEI. The CDR3 is made up of 15 amino acids. CDR3 protein: CASSRQGRNTGELFF. In nucleotides, the CDR3 is TGTGCCAGCAGCCGACAGGGAAGGAACACCGGGGAGCTGTTTTTT. Together with reference TRBV2 and TRBJ2-2, the CDR3 gives the full variable domain: EPEVTQTPSHQVTQMGQEVILRCVPISNHLYFYWYRQILGQKVEFLVSFYNNEISEKSEIFDDQFSVERPDGSNFTLKIRSTKLEDSAMYFCASSRQGRNTGELFFGEGSRLTVL.

The V call is TRBV10-3, the J call TRBJ2-3; the match to TRBD2 covers 9 bases. Germline lookup yields CDR1 ENHRY and CDR2 SYGVKD. CDR3 length: 16 residues. V trimming: 2 bases; J trimming: 4 bases; junction bases outside the gene matches: 7. As DNA, the CDR3 is TGTGCCATCAGTGAGGTCGGCGGGGGGGGCGCAGATACGCAGTATTTT. This gives the protein CAISEVGGGGADTQYF.

This chain links TRBV13 with TRBJ2-3, with 8 bases identical to TRBD1. V dropped 2 bases and J dropped 4; count of bases not matched to a gene: 8. The CDR3 has 16 residues. Germline loops: CDR1 PRHDT, CDR2 FYEKMQ (reference sequence). CDR3 amino acids: CASSLQGALVADTQYF. The DNA for the CDR3 is TGTGCCAGCAGCTTACAGGGGGCGCTTGTAGCAGATACGCAGTATTTT.

The chain uses TRBV28 and TRBJ2-7; 8 nucleotides align to TRBD1. CDR3 length: 15 amino acids. V lost 6 bases, J lost 1 base, and 8 bases stayed unmatched. Per germline, CDR1 MDHEN and CDR2 SYDVKM. The DNA of the CDR3 is TGTGCCAGCAGCCGAGGACAGGGTGGATCCTACGAGCAGTACTTC. Protein product: CASSRGQGGSYEQYF.

This chain joins TRBV5-4 and TRBJ2-7; the D gene is possibly TRBD1 (6 bases). The V gene lost 4 bases and the J gene lost 2 bases, with 13 bases spanning the gap. The CDR3 spans 14 residues. Germline V gives CDR1 SGHNT, CDR2 YYREEE (reference sequence). CDR3 coding DNA: TGTGCCAGCAGCAAGAATTGGGACACCTACGAGCAGTACTTC. Translating it yields CASSKNWDTYEQYF.

The rearrangement uses TRBV12-1 and TRBJ2-5; no check of the table's D call, TRBD2, against the DNA was made. TRBV12-1 constitutes a pseudogene. The CDR3 extends over 16 amino acids. The CDR3 DNA reads TGTGCCAGCAGCATCCGACTTAAGATCAGAAAAGAGACCCAGTACTTC. This translates into CASSIRLKIRKETQYF.

The CDR3 loop reads CASSDRGQGGGELFF. The CDR3 nucleotides are TGCGCCAGCAGTGACCGGGGACAGGGAGGCGGGGAGCTGTTTTTT. The rearrangement joins TRBV10-2 to TRBJ2-2; TRBD1 matches 9 bases. In germline, CDR1 is WSHSY, CDR2 SAAADI. The CDR3 consists of 15 residues. The V and J ends lost 3 bases and 7 bases, in that order; junction bases with no gene match: 6.

About this clone itself: The junction differs from germline at one of its ends, possibly a read error. The identical CDR3 is also encoded by other nucleotide sequences in the sample. The chain couples TRBV6-1 to TRBJ1-6; the D is unclear. CDR1 and CDR2 (germline): MNHNS, SASEGT. The CDR3 extends over 16 amino acids. For the CDR3, the DNA is TGTGCCAGCAGTGAAGCGCACAGCCTCTATAATTCCCCCCTCCACTTT. Translation gives CASSEAHSLYNSPLHF.

The rearrangement joins TRBV11-2 to TRBJ2-7, with TRBD2 matching over 12 bases. Losses at the gene ends were 4 bases for V and 3 bases for J; bases not matched to a gene: 4. Germline CDR1 and CDR2: SGHAT and FQNNGV. The CDR3 sequence is 15 residues long. The chain's CDR3 is CASSYRTSGNYEQYF. DNA of the CDR3: TGTGCCAGCAGCTACAGGACTAGCGGGAACTACGAGCAGTACTTC.

In its sample, this clone was seen once. In DNA, the CDR3 is TGTGCCTGGAGGGTTTCGGGGGGCGATGAAAAACTGTTTTTT. Protein product: CAWRVSGGDEKLFF. The chain employs TRBV30 and TRBJ1-4; D may be TRBD1 (6 bases). The CDR3 runs to 14 residues. The germline V gene has CDR1 GTSNPN and CDR2 SVGIG (reference sequence). Trimming shortened V by 3 bases and J by 6 bases, and 14 bases separated the two germline ends.

This clone appeared a single time. This chain links TRBV5-8 with TRBJ1-5; TRBD1 matches at 8 bases. Germline V gene lookup returns CDR1 SGHTS and CDR2 YDEGEE. The CDR3 has 15 amino acids. V lost 0 bases and J lost 3; bases outside the gene matches: 2. The DNA for the CDR3 is TGTGCCAGCAGCTTGGTGGGACAGGTCAATCAGCCCCAGCATTTT. It is translated as CASSLVGQVNQPQHF.

CDR3 DNA sequence: TGCGCCAGCAGCCACGGAGGAACTAGCGACAGAGATACGCAGTATTTT. The encoded protein is CASSHGGTSDRDTQYF. V and J are TRBV4-1 and TRBJ2-3, with 7 bases that match TRBD2. Trimming cost V 3 bases and J 5 bases; bases outside gene matches: 11. Germline-derived CDR1 and CDR2 are MGHRA and YSYEKL. The CDR3 is 16 amino acids.

A remark on this clone: One junction end does not reproduce the germline sequence, and a read error may be involved. The identical CDR3 is also encoded by other nucleotide sequences in the sample. V and J are TRBV27 and TRBJ1-1, with a tentative D call TRBD1 (6 bases). The CDR3 sequence is 13 residues long. CDR1 is MNHEY and CDR2 is SMNVEV in the germline V gene (reference sequence). In nucleotides, the CDR3 is TGCGCCAGCAGTATTACAGGGTACACTGAAGCTTTCTTT. This translates into CASSITGYTEAFF.

This clone has only a few counts. CDR3 in DNA: TGTGCCAGCAGCTTAGCGGGGGCCGGAAACACCATATATTTT. This sequence encodes CASSLAGAGNTIYF. The rearrangement uses TRBV7-9 and TRBJ1-3; D is possibly TRBD1 (6 bases). CDR1 and CDR2 (germline): SEHNR, FQNEAQ (reference sequence). The CDR3 runs 14 residues. V was shortened by 0 bases and J by 4 bases, with 7 bases between the two germline ends.

The CDR3 nucleotides read TGTGCCAGCAGAACAGGGGTTCGTTCTGGAAACACCATATATTTT. Its translation: CASRTGVRSGNTIYF. The chain has TRBV6-1 and TRBJ1-3; 7 nucleotides line up with TRBD1. The CDR3 is made up of 15 amino acids. The J segment lost 1 base and the V segment lost 6 bases, leaving 6 bases of the junction unmatched. In germline, CDR1 is MNHNS, CDR2 SASEGT.

This clone was found a few times. The V call is TRBV5-8, the J call TRBJ1-3, with D hard to call. The germline V gene encodes CDR1 SGHTS and CDR2 YDEGEE. The CDR3 has 16 residues. Between the trimmed V and J ends, which lost 2 bases and 0 bases, there was a span of 12 bases. As DNA, the CDR3 is TGTGCCAGCAGCTTCTCAACGCTGAGCTCTGGAAACACCATATATTTT. Translation gives CASSFSTLSSGNTIYF.

CDR3 sequence reads: CASSGGDLDEQFF. CDR3 coding DNA: TGTGCCAGCAGCGGAGGGGATCTCGATGAGCAGTTCTTC. This chain links TRBV7-3 with TRBJ2-1; maybe TRBD2 (6 bases). The germline V gene encodes CDR1 SGHTA and CDR2 FQGTGA. CDR3 length equals 13 residues. The V end lost 5 bases, the J end lost 8 bases, and 13 bases lay between the germline ends.